The 14 T cell receptor beta chains presented below share a single source sample, sequenced in a study of cytomegalovirus exposure and HLA in healthy donors. Primers included in the PCR were 60 Vbeta and 13 Jbeta primers. Profiling relied on immunoSEQ multiplex PCR, and the TCRdb table lists in-frame clones only, not all of them. The sample consists of 100,000 to 150,000 clones, around three quarters of them appearing once. Sequencing was carried out using PBMCs. These receptors were obtained from a female donor in good health and CMV-seronegative.

CDR3 DNA sequence: TGTGCCAGTAGTATAGCTCCAAACCAGAACTATGGCTACACCTTC. Translating gives CASSIAPNQNYGYTF. The gene calls are TRBV19 and TRBJ1-2; no firm D call. The CDR3 spans 15 residues. Germline CDR1 LNHDA, CDR2 SQIVND (reference sequence). V lost 1 base, J lost 2 bases, and 11 bases lay in between.

This chain joins TRBV7-9 and TRBJ1-2; no clear D. The V and J ends lost 1 base and 5 bases respectively, with 5 bases between them. The germline gives CDR1 SEHNR, CDR2 FQNEAQ (reference sequence). This CDR3 region has 12 residues. CDR3 region: CASSLVEYGYTF. The CDR3 coding sequence is TGTGCCAGCAGCTTAGTGGAGTATGGCTACACCTTC.

This clone was observed a few times. The chain carries TRBV5-1 and TRBJ2-3; D possibly corresponds to TRBD1 (5 bases). The V end was cut by 4 bases, the J end by 6 bases, with 18 bases between. In germline, CDR1 is SGHRS, CDR2 YFSETQ. CDR3 size: 15 residues. The CDR3 DNA is TGCGCCAGCAGCCCCTTCGGTAGGGGTTTGGATACGCAGTATTTT. Amino acids: CASSPFGRGLDTQYF.

This clone was counted only a few times. The CDR3 DNA follows: TGTGCCTTCAAGACTAGCGCGGGGGGCCCTAGGACCCAGTACTTC. It encodes CAFKTSAGGPRTQYF. This chain joins TRBV30 and TRBJ2-5; 8 bases agree with TRBD2. V was pared by 7 bases and J by 7 bases, with 17 bases of the junction left unmatched. The germline CDR1 and CDR2 sequences are GTSNPN and SVGIG (reference sequence). This CDR3 region has 15 residues.

With regard to this clone: Other DNA sequences in this specimen translate into the identical CDR3. This rearrangement joins TRBV11-1 to TRBJ2-7; D is undetermined. This CDR3 spans 16 amino acids. In germline, CDR1 is SGHAT, CDR2 FQDESV (reference sequence). The V and J ends lost 5 bases and 0 bases respectively, with 17 bases between them. The CDR3 DNA sequence: TGTGCCAGCAGCCAGCCTCAGGTGATCCACTCCTACGAGCAGTACTTC. The encoded protein is CASSQPQVIHSYEQYF.

This clone was seen a handful of times. In nucleotides, the CDR3 is TGTGCCAGCAGTCGAATCAGGGGGCGAGAGACCCAGTACTTC. Translating gives CASSRIRGRETQYF. The J gene is TRBJ2-5, the V gene TRBV7-2, with TRBD1 matching 8 bases. Per germline, CDR1 SGHTA and CDR2 FQGNSA. The CDR3 totals 14 residues. The ends lost 6 bases at V and 4 bases at J; junction bases unmatched: 7.

Concerning this clone: At the DNA level, this CDR3 is encoded by other sequences in the same sample as well. This chain joins TRBV6-5 and TRBJ2-7; D perhaps matches TRBD1 (6 bases). CDR1 MNHEY and CDR2 SVGAGI come from the germline V gene. The CDR3 loop spans 12 amino acids. The ends were cut back, 4 bases at V and 2 bases at J, with 6 bases in the middle. CDR3 protein: CASSSGAYEQYF. The CDR3 DNA reads TGTGCCAGCAGTTCAGGGGCCTACGAGCAGTACTTC.

The genes are TRBV10-3 and TRBJ2-3, with D possibly TRBD2 on 5 matching bases. The germline V gene has CDR1 ENHRY and CDR2 SYGVKD. CDR3 length: 14 residues. V lost 6 bases and J lost 0, with 10 bases in between. The CDR3: CAISPSSSTDTQYF. The CDR3 region has the DNA TGTGCCATCAGCCCATCTAGCAGCACAGATACGCAGTATTTT.

This clone was seen a few times. This sequence joins TRBV7-2 and TRBJ2-5; TRBD2 is a possible D gene (7 bases). Trimming took 1 base from V and 4 from J, leaving 19 bases between them. CDR1 SGHTA and CDR2 FQGNSA come from the germline V gene. The CDR3 has 17 amino acids. This chain's CDR3 is CASSLGTLGGARETQYF. CDR3 nucleotides: TGTGCCAGCAGCTTAGGGACTCTAGGGGGGGCCCGAGAGACCCAGTACTTC.

The chain carries TRBV28 and TRBJ1-2; tentative D call: TRBD1 (6 bases). This CDR3 region has 13 residues. The germline V and J ends were trimmed by 3 bases and 8 bases, with 13 bases remaining between them. CDR1 MDHEN and CDR2 SYDVKM come from the germline V gene. Here the CDR3 DNA reads TGTGCCAGCAGTTTCGGGGGGCGCGGGGGCTACACCTTC. Translation: CASSFGGRGGYTF.

As regards this clone: Other DNA sequences in this sample translate to the same CDR3. The CDR3 sequence: CASSLQGNTEAFF. The CDR3 DNA is TGTGCCAGCAGCCTACAGGGTAACACTGAAGCTTTCTTT. The chain links TRBV7-9 to TRBJ1-1; maybe TRBD1 (6 bases). CDR3 length equals 13 residues. Germline assignment: CDR1 SEHNR and CDR2 FQNEAQ (reference sequence). The V end was cut by 5 bases, the J end by 2 bases, with 9 bases between.

The J gene is TRBJ1-2, the V gene TRBV6-5, with a tentative D call TRBD1 (5 bases). There are 14 residues in the CDR3. V was clipped by 1 base and J by 8 bases, with 14 bases between them. CDR1 and CDR2 (germline): MNHEY, SVGAGI. CDR3 loop: CASSYLGQGGGYTF. The CDR3 DNA follows: TGTGCCAGCAGTTACTTGGGGCAGGGCGGCGGCTACACCTTC.

V usage is TRBV7-3 and J usage is TRBJ1-1; D unclear. The ends were cut back, 1 base at V and 4 bases at J, with 16 bases in the middle. The germline V gene has CDR1 SGHTA and CDR2 FQGTGA. The CDR3 runs 16 residues. CDR3 coding DNA: TGTGCCAGCAGCTTAATCGGCGGCCGATCCAGCACTGAAGCTTTCTTT. Protein sequence: CASSLIGGRSSTEAFF.

The V call is TRBV5-1, the J call TRBJ2-5; maybe TRBD2 (5 bases). This CDR3 spans 13 amino acids. V lost 0 bases and J 5 bases, leaving 8 bases between the germline ends. The germline V gene has CDR1 SGHRS and CDR2 YFSETQ. Here the CDR3 reads CASSLGSEETQYF. The CDR3 nucleotides read TGCGCCAGCAGCTTGGGTAGCGAGGAGACCCAGTACTTC.